These 20 T cell receptor beta chains originate from one sample sequenced in a study of PD-L1 blockade in urothelial cancer. Sequenced by immunoSEQ multiplex PCR; TCRdb stores in-frame clones only, minus some. The sample lists about 74,000 clones, roughly 88% occurring once. Described time point: pretreatment peripheral blood. The material was PBMCs, obtained around atezolizumab (anti-PD-L1) treatment. These receptor sequences come from a man between 70 and 80 years old with urothelial cancer.

This rearrangement joins TRBV18 to TRBJ1-5, with unresolved D. This CDR3 contains 15 residues. The V gene's germline CDR1 is KGHSH and CDR2 LQKENI. Trimming removed 8 bases at V and 0 bases at J, with 14 bases between. The CDR3: CASTNNQGSNQPQHF. CDR3 coding DNA: TGTGCCAGCACTAATAACCAAGGTAGCAATCAGCCCCAGCATTTT.

V usage is TRBV5-1 and J usage is TRBJ2-5; a possible D gene is TRBD2 (6 bases). The CDR3 is 14 amino acids. Trimming left V 4 bases short and J 2 bases short, with 12 bases between. The germline CDR1 and CDR2 sequences are SGHRS and YFSETQ. CDR3 sequence reads: CASSPTSQQETQYF. For the CDR3, the DNA is TGCGCCAGCAGCCCCACTAGCCAGCAAGAGACCCAGTACTTC.

The chain employs TRBV5-4 and TRBJ2-7; 12 bases map to TRBD2. The germline gives CDR1 SGHNT, CDR2 YYREEE (reference sequence). V was clipped by 3 bases and J by 4 bases; unmatched bases: 5. The CDR3 totals 15 residues. The DNA of the CDR3 is TGTGCCAGCAGCTCCGCTAGCGGGGGGGATTACGAGCAGTACTTC. Amino acids: CASSSASGGDYEQYF.

The rearrangement joins TRBV4-2 to TRBJ2-2, with 9 bases lining up with TRBD2. V was clipped by 2 bases and J by 2 bases; unmatched bases: 6. CDR1 LGHNA and CDR2 YNFKEQ come from the germline V gene. CDR3 length: 17 residues. CDR3 region: CASSQNSGSTNTGELFF. The CDR3, as DNA: TGTGCCAGCAGCCAAAATAGCGGGAGTACTAACACCGGGGAGCTGTTTTTT.

The chain joins TRBV5-1 to TRBJ2-2, with TRBD1 identical over 8 bases. Germline V gene data show CDR1 as SGHRS and CDR2 as YFSETQ. The ends lost 4 bases at V and 6 bases at J; junction bases unmatched: 14. This CDR3 has 17 amino acids. DNA for the CDR3: TGCGCCAGCAGCCCCTTGGGTCGACAGGGGAAGGCCGGGGAGCTGTTTTTT. Amino acids: CASSPLGRQGKAGELFF.

The V gene is TRBV2, the J gene TRBJ2-7, with D maybe TRBD2 (6 bases). CDR1 is SNHLY, CDR2 FYNNEI, per germline. The CDR3 has 12 residues. The V and J ends lost 8 bases and 4 bases respectively, with 12 bases between them. The CDR3 DNA reads as TGTGCCAGCGGGGGGAGTCGGTACGAGCAGTACTTC. Translating gives CASGGSRYEQYF.

V and J are TRBV9 and TRBJ2-7; TRBD1 matches at 7 bases. The CDR3 is made up of 14 amino acids. V dropped 5 bases and J dropped 6; count of bases not matched to a gene: 11. The germline CDR1 and CDR2 sequences are SGDLS and YYNGEE. CDR3 residues: CASSAYGTASEQYF. CDR3 nucleotide sequence: TGTGCCAGCAGTGCTTACGGGACAGCCTCCGAGCAGTACTTC.

J is TRBJ2-7 and V is TRBV5-4, with D possibly matching TRBD2 (6 bases). V lost 2 bases and J lost 3, with 9 bases in between. The CDR3 loop spans 13 amino acids. Per germline, CDR1 SGHNT and CDR2 YYREEE (reference sequence). CDR3 sequence reads: CASSLRENYEQYF. DNA for the CDR3: TGTGCCAGCAGCTTACGGGAGAACTACGAGCAGTACTTC.

This clone was counted once. J is TRBJ2-1 and V is TRBV15, with a weak D call TRBD2 (5 bases). Germline-derived CDR1 and CDR2 are LNHNV and YYDKDF (reference sequence). Deletions cut 3 bases from V and 3 bases from J, with 12 bases between. CDR3 length: 15 amino acids. In DNA, the CDR3 is TGTGCCACCAGCAGGGATAGCGCTCACTACAATGAGCAGTTCTTC. Protein sequence: CATSRDSAHYNEQFF. Based on the CDR3 plus reference TRBV15 and TRBJ2-1, the full variable domain is DAMVIQNPRYQVTQFGKPVTLSCSQTLNHNVMYWYQQKSSQAPKLLFHYYDKDFNNEADTPDNFQSRRPNTSFCFLDIRSPGLGDTAMYLCATSRDSAHYNEQFFGPGTRLTVL.

In its sample, this clone was seen once. The chain links TRBV28 to TRBJ1-2; D call uncertain. This CDR3 has 11 amino acids. Germline V CDR1 and CDR2: MDHEN, SYDVKM. V was trimmed by 3 bases and J by 8 bases, leaving 7 bases between them. CDR3 DNA: TGTGCCAGCAGTTTCCGAGGGGGCTACACCTTC. Translating gives CASSFRGGYTF.

The CDR3 is CASRTASTDTQYF. CDR3 bases: TGTGCCAGCCGGACAGCCAGCACAGATACGCAGTATTTT. V is TRBV27 and J is TRBJ2-3; a weak D match, TRBD1 (6 bases). V lost 8 bases to trimming and J lost 0 bases, with 9 bases between them. Germline CDR1 is MNHEY and CDR2 is SMNVEV (reference sequence). This CDR3 is built from 13 residues.

This clone turned up a few times. This sequence joins TRBV11-2 and TRBJ2-7, with 16 bases identical to TRBD2. In germline, CDR1 is SGHAT, CDR2 FQNNGV. V shed 4 bases, J shed 1 base, and the junction held 7 bases outside the gene matches. This CDR3 is built from 18 residues. The CDR3 is CASSYSGLAGGGSYEQYF. The CDR3 bases are TGTGCCAGCAGCTACTCGGGACTAGCGGGAGGGGGGTCCTACGAGCAGTACTTC. The full variable domain, rest sourced from reference TRBV11-2 and TRBJ2-7, is EAGVAQSPRYKIIEKRQSVAFWCNPISGHATLYWYQQILGQGPKLLIQFQNNGVVDDSQLPKDRFSAERLKGVDSTLKIQPAKLEDSAVYLCASSYSGLAGGGSYEQYFGPGTRLTVT.

The chain joins TRBV18 to TRBJ2-7; tentatively, D is TRBD1 (6 bases). Germline values: CDR1 KGHSH, CDR2 LQKENI. The CDR3 spans 16 residues. V dropped 1 base and J dropped 0 bases, with 13 bases sitting between them. The CDR3 spells CASSPLSMTGSYEQYF. The CDR3 nucleotides are TGTGCCAGCTCACCACTATCTATGACAGGCTCCTACGAGCAGTACTTC.

The V gene is TRBV5-6, the J gene TRBJ2-1; a possible D gene is TRBD2 (6 bases). Germline CDR1 is SGHDT and CDR2 is YYEEEE. CDR3 length equals 13 residues. Trimming took off 3 bases at V and 8 bases at J, with 12 bases between the two ends. CDR3 protein: CASSWGVWDEQFF. The CDR3 DNA reads TGTGCCAGCAGCTGGGGGGTTTGGGATGAGCAGTTCTTC.

The chain recombines TRBV7-9 with TRBJ2-3; D gene unclear. The CDR3 length is 13 residues. Germline V lookup: CDR1 SEHNR, CDR2 FQNEAQ (reference sequence). V gave up 3 bases and J gave up 2 bases, with 6 bases separating them. DNA of the CDR3: TGTGCCAGCAGCTTGGCTGCCACAGATACGCAGTATTTT. Its protein product is CASSLAATDTQYF.

This chain connects TRBV15 to TRBJ2-7; 10 positions agree with TRBD1. This CDR3 comprises 15 residues. Germline-derived CDR1 and CDR2 are LNHNV and YYDKDF (reference sequence). The V segment lost 8 bases and the J segment 3 bases; nucleotides outside the gene matches: 10. CDR3 in DNA: TGTGCCACCTCATTAGACAGGGGGCGCGACTACGAGCAGTACTTC. This translates into CATSLDRGRDYEQYF.

The V call is TRBV6-1, the J call TRBJ2-7; a possible D gene is TRBD2 (6 bases). Germline CDR1 and CDR2: MNHNS and SASEGT. The germline V and J ends were trimmed by 6 bases and 2 bases, with 11 bases remaining between them. CDR3 length: 13 amino acids. The chain's CDR3 is CASRRLGPYEQYF. The CDR3 DNA sequence: TGTGCCAGCAGGAGACTAGGCCCCTACGAGCAGTACTTC.

The chain combines TRBV6-5 with TRBJ2-7; 11 bases agree with TRBD2. Germline V gives CDR1 MNHEY, CDR2 SVGAGI. This CDR3 region has 15 residues. V lost 6 bases and J lost 1; bases outside the gene matches: 5. CDR3 nucleotide sequence: TGTGCCAGCAGCTTTGCTAGCGGGGGGTCCTACGAGCAGTACTTC. Translating it yields CASSFASGGSYEQYF.

This chain uses TRBV19 with TRBJ1-3; D gene uncertain. Trimming cost V 7 bases and J 3 bases, with 7 bases left between them. Germline CDR1 LNHDA, CDR2 SQIVND (reference sequence). The CDR3 contains 12 residues. The CDR3 region is CASTEGGNTIYF. The CDR3 DNA reads as TGTGCCAGTACAGAGGGTGGAAACACCATATATTTT.

The chain links TRBV5-1 to TRBJ2-3; D uncertain. The CDR3 has 14 amino acids. CDR1 is SGHRS and CDR2 is YFSETQ in the germline V gene. V lost 2 bases and J 0 bases, leaving 7 bases between the germline ends. CDR3 nucleotide sequence: TGCGCCAGCAGCTTTCGTACTAGCACAGATACGCAGTATTTT. Its translation is CASSFRTSTDTQYF. Variable domain in full (rest from reference TRBV5-1 and TRBJ2-3): KAGVTQTPRYLIKTRGQQVTLSCSPISGHRSVSWYQQTPGQGLQFLFEYFSETQRNKGNFPGRFSGRQFSNSRSEMNVSTLELGDSALYLCASSFRTSTDTQYFGPGTRLTVL.